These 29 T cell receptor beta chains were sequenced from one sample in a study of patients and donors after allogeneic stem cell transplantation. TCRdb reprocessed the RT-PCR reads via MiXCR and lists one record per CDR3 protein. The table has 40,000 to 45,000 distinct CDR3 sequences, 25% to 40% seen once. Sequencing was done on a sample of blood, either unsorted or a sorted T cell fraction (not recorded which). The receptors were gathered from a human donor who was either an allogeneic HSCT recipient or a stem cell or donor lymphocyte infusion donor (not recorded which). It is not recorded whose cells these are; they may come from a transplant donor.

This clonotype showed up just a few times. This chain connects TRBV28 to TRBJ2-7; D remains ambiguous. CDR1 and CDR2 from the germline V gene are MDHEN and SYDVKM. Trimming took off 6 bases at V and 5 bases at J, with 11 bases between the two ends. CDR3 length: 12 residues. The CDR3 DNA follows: TGTGCCAGCAGCCCCCCCAGCAACGAGCAGTACTTC. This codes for CASSPPSNEQYF.

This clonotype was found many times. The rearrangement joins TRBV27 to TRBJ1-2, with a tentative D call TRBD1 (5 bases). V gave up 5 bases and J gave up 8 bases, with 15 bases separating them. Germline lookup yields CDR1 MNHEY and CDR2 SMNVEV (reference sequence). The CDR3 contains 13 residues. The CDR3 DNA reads TGTGCCAGCAGTCCCGCCGGGGCGCGAGGCTACACCTTC. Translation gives CASSPAGARGYTF.

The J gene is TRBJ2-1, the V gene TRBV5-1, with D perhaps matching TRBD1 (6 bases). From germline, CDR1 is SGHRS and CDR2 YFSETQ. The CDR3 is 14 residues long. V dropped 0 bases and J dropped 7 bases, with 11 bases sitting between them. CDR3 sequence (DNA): TGCGCCAGCAGCTTGGACAGGGCGAATAATGAGCAGTTCTTC. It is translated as CASSLDRANNEQFF. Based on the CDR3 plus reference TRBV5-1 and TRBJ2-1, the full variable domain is KAGVTQTPRYLIKTRGQQVTLSCSPISGHRSVSWYQQTPGQGLQFLFEYFSETQRNKGNFPGRFSGRQFSNSRSEMNVSTLELGDSALYLCASSLDRANNEQFFGPGTRLTVL.

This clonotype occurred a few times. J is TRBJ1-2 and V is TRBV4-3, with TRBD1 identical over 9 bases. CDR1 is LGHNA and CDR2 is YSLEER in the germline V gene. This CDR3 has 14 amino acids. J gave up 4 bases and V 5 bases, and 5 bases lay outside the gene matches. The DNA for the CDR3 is TGCGCCAGCAGCGGGGACAGGGCCCCCTATGGCTACACCTTC. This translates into CASSGDRAPYGYTF.

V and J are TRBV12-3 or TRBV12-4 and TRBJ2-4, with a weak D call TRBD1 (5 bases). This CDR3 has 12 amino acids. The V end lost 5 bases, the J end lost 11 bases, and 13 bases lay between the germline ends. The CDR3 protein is CASSLARVLQYF. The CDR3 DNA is TGTGCCAGCAGTCTCGCCAGGGTCCTTCAGTACTTC.

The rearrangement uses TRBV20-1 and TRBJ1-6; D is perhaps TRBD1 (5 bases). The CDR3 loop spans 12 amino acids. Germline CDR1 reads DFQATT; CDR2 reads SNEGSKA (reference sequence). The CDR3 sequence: CSTDRVDSPLHF. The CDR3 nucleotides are TGCAGCACCGACAGAGTAGATTCACCCCTCCACTTT.

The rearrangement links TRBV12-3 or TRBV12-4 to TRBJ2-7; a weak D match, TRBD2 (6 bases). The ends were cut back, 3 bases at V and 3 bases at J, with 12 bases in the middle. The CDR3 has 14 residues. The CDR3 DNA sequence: TGTGCCAGCAGTTTCCGGGAGAGAAGCTACGAGCAGTACTTC. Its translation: CASSFRERSYEQYF.

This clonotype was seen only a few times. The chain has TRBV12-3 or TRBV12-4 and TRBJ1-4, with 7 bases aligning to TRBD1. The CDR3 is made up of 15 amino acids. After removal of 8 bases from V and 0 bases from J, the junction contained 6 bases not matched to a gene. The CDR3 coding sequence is TGTGCCAGCCCCAGGGGGACAGCAACTAATGAAAAACTGTTTTTT. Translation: CASPRGTATNEKLFF.

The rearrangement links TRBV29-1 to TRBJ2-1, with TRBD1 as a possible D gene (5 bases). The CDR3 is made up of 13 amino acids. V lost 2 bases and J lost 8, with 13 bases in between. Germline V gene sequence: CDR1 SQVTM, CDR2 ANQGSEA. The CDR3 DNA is TGCAGCGTTGAACTGCATTGGGGCGATGAGCAGTTCTTC. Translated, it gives CSVELHWGDEQFF.

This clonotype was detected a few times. CDR3 nucleotides: TGTGCCAGCAGCTTAGTTGGCATGAACACTGAAGCTTTCTTT. The encoded protein is CASSLVGMNTEAFF. The chain couples TRBV7-2 to TRBJ1-1; D unresolved. V lost 1 base to trimming and J lost 0 bases, with 6 bases between them. Germline CDR1 and CDR2: SGHTA and FQGNSA. The CDR3 sequence is 14 residues long.

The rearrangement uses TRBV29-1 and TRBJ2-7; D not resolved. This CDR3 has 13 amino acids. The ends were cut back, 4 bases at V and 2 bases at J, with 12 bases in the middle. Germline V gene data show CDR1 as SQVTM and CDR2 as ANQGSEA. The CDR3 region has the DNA TGCAGCGTTGTGGCAGGAAAAGCCTACGAGCAGTACTTC. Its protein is CSVVAGKAYEQYF.

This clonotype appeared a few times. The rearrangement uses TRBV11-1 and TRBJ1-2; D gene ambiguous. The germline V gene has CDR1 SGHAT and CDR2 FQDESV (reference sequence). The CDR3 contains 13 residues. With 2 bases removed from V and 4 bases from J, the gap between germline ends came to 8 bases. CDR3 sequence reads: CASSLSRGYGYTF. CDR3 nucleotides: TGTGCCAGCAGCTTAAGCAGAGGCTATGGCTACACCTTC.

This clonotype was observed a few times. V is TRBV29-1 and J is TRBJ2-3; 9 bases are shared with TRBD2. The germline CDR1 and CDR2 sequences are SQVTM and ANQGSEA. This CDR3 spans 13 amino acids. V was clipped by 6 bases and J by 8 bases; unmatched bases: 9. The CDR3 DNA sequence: TGCAGCGTCTCCGGGACTAGCTTTGGTACGCAGTATTTT. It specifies CSVSGTSFGTQYF.

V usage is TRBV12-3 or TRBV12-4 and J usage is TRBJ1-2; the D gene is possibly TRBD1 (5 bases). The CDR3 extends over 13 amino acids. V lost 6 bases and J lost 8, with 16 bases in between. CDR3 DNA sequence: TGTGCCAGCAGACCCTTGAGATGGGACGGCTACACCTTC. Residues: CASRPLRWDGYTF.

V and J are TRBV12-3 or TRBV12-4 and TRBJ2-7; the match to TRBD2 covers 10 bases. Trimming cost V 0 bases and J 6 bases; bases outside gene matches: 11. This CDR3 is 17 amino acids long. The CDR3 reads CASSLARPSGRLPEQYF. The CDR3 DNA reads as TGTGCCAGCAGTTTAGCGCGGCCTAGCGGGAGACTACCCGAGCAGTACTTC.

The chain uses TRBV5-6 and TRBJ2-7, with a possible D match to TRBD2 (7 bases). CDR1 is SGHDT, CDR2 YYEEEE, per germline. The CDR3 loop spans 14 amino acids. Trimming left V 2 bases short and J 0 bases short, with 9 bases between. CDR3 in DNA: TGTGCCAGCAGCTTCGGGGGGCTCTCCTACGAGCAGTACTTC. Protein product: CASSFGGLSYEQYF.

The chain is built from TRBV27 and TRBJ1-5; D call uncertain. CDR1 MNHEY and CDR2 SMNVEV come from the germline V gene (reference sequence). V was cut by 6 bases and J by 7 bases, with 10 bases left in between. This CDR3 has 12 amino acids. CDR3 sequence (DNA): TGTGCCAGCAGCTCAGGCCCCCAGCCCCAGCATTTT. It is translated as CASSSGPQPQHF.

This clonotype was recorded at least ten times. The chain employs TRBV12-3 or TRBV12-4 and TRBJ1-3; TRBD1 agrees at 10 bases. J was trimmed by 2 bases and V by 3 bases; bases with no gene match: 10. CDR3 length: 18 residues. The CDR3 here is CASSFLSGTGEAGNTIYF. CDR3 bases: TGTGCCAGCAGTTTTCTATCCGGGACAGGGGAAGCTGGAAACACCATATATTTT.

The CDR3 DNA reads TGTGCCAGCAGTTTCGGGGGGCGAGTTAGCCCTGAAGCTTTCTTT. Its translation: CASSFGGRVSPEAFF. This rearrangement joins TRBV12-3 or TRBV12-4 to TRBJ1-1; tentative D call: TRBD1 (6 bases). V was clipped by 3 bases and J by 6 bases, with 17 bases between them. The CDR3 covers 15 residues.

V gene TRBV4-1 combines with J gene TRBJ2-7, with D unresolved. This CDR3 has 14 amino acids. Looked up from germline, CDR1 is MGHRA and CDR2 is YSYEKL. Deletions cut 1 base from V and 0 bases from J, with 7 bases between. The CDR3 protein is CASSQATFSYEQYF. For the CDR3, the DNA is TGCGCCAGCAGCCAAGCCACTTTCTCCTACGAGCAGTACTTC.

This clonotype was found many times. This chain's CDR3 is CASSLWDSFTEAFF. The CDR3 region has the DNA TGCGCCAGCAGCCTATGGGACAGCTTCACTGAAGCTTTCTTT. The genes are TRBV5-1 and TRBJ1-1; 7 positions agree with TRBD1. Germline V gene lookup returns CDR1 SGHRS and CDR2 YFSETQ. V lost 4 bases, J lost 4 bases, and 7 bases stayed unmatched. CDR3 size: 14 residues.

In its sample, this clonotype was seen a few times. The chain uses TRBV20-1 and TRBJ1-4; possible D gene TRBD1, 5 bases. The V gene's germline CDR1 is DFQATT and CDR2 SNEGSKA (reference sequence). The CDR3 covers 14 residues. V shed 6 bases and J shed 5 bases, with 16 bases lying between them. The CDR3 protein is CSASTGTFNEKLFF. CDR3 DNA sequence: TGCAGTGCGAGTACCGGGACCTTCAATGAAAAACTGTTTTTT.

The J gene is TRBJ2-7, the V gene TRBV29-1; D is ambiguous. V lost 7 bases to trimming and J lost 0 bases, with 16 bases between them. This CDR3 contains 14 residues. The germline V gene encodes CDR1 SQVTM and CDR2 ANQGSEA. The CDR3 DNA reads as TGCAGCGCCATAACCCTCGGCGGCTCCTACGAGCAGTACTTC. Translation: CSAITLGGSYEQYF.

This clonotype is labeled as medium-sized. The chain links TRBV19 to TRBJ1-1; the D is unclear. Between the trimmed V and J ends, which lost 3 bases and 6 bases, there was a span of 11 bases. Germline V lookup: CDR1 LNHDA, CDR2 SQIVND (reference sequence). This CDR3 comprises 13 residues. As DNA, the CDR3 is TGTGCCAGTAGTATCGTGGGGTGGGCTGAAGCTTTCTTT. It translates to CASSIVGWAEAFF.

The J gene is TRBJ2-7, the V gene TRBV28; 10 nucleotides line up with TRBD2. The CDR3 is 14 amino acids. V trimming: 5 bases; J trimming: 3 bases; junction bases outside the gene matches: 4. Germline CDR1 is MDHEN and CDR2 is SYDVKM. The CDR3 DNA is TGTGCCAGCAGTGGGACTAGCGTATACTACGAGCAGTACTTC. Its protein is CASSGTSVYYEQYF.

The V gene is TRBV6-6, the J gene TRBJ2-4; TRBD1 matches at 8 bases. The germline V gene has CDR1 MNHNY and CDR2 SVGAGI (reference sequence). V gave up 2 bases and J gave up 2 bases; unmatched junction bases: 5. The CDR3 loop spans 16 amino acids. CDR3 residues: CASSYGTGRSKNIQYF. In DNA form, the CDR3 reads TGTGCCAGCAGTTACGGGACAGGAAGATCCAAAAACATTCAGTACTTC.

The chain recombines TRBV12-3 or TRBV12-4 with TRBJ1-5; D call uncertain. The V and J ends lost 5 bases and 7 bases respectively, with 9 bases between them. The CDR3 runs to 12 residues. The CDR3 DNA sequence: TGTGCCAGCAGTCCCCTAAGACAGCCCCAGCATTTT. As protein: CASSPLRQPQHF.

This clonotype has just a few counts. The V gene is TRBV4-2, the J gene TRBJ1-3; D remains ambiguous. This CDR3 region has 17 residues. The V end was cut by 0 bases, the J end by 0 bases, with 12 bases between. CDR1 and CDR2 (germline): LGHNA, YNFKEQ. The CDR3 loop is CASSQEVTASSGNTIYF. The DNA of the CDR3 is TGTGCCAGCAGCCAAGAAGTCACGGCTAGCTCTGGAAACACCATATATTTT.

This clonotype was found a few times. In DNA, the CDR3 is TGTGCCAGCAGGGAGAGGGGGTTCTACGAGCAGTACTTC. Encoded protein: CASRERGFYEQYF. The chain has TRBV2 and TRBJ2-7; possible D gene TRBD1, 6 bases. The CDR3 covers 13 residues. Germline CDR1 and CDR2: SNHLY and FYNNEI. The ends were cut back, 6 bases at V and 3 bases at J, with 12 bases in the middle.